This T cell receptor (beta chain) comes out of a study of blood T cell repertoires in COVID-19 (TCRdb year 2020). At the level of the whole study: Samples from collaborators originated in the United States, Italy and Spain and spanned both the acute and convalescent phases of COVID-19. The prospective study material was composed of cDNA or gDNA derived from T cells, B-cell-depleted T cells, or PBMCs. The dataset comprised deeply sampled blood TCRbeta repertoires from subjects exposed to, actively infected with, or recovered from COVID-19. The repertoires were released in a freely available public database meant as a resource for research on the immune response to SARS-CoV-2. The samples were drawn from two sources: the first 160 participants of the ongoing ImmuneRACE study, and fewer than 1,500 subjects contributed by 6 global collaborators. Nearly every sample came with metadata listing a de-identified subject ID, COVID-19 status, age in years and sex. Where available, HLA class I and class II types were taken from metadata supplied by the sample provider and were not determined by assay-based typing. Broad study findings and their caveats: How much clinical and demographic metadata was included differed by source and by participant, and the metadata was provided uncurated.

The immunoSEQ Assay, a bias-controlled multiplex PCR, was used to amplify TCRbeta CDR3 regions from genomic DNA. For the original study's pipeline: Within the assay, amplification of reference gene primers was used to estimate how many nucleated cells each sample contained. Sequence reads were collapsed and filtered to measure the absolute abundance of every unique TCRbeta CDR3 rearrangement. Productive Simpson clonality was computed per sample as the square root of Simpson's diversity index over productive rearrangements. TCRdb took this table from immuneACCESS and kept in-frame rearrangements with V and J called. Such tables lack part of the clones; where checked against another copy, unresolved V genes explain under half of the gap, and the rest is unexplained. The V and J calls and clone size are taken from that table; D and trimming were inferred from the DNA. Present in this sample are approximately 260,000 clones, around 87% of which were seen just once. Just under 6.5% of the sample is taken by the ten largest.

This clone was detected a few times. Its antigen is not yet known. Base-call qualities are not available, and no considerably larger clone is one nucleotide away. The germline V gene yields MNHEY for CDR1 and SVGAGI for CDR2. The CDR3 holds 13 amino acids from the cysteine to the phenylalanine. The DNA shown is the 39-base CDR3, in frame from base 1. At the junction V is shortened by 2 bases and J by 4 bases, with 8 bases in between. Participants in the prospective study were enrolled through a virtual design, were aged about 18 to 100 years, and lived in about 25 United States geographic areas. Cohort assignment in the prospective study relied on participant-reported clinical history from a screening survey and a study questionnaire. In the prospective study, whole blood, serum and a nasopharyngeal or oropharyngeal swab were collected from each participant by mobile phlebotomists. Additional blood draws and questionnaires over a roughly two-month period could optionally be provided by prospective study participants. Before DNA extraction, prospective study blood samples were shipped either frozen or at room temperature.

The chain employs TRBV6-5 and TRBJ1-1; TRBD1 is a possible D gene, resting on 5 matching bases. Sequencing was performed on PBMCs or T cells enriched from blood (not recorded which). This clonotype was obtained from a woman aged 25 to 39 with acute COVID-19. The sequenced DNA is TGTGCCAGCAGTTACGCCGACAGCACTGAAGCTTTCTTT. The resulting protein is CASSYADSTEAFF.